These 2 T cell receptor beta chains originate from one sample sequenced in a study of blood T cell repertoires in COVID-19. Generated by immunoSEQ multiplex PCR, the TCRdb table keeps only in-frame clones and is missing some. The table lists hundreds of thousands of clones, about nine tenths of them singletons. The sample consisted of PBMCs or T cells enriched from blood (not recorded which). These receptors all stem from a woman aged 30 to 39 who had recovered from COVID-19.

This chain links TRBV6-5 with TRBJ2-7; TRBD1 is a possible D gene (5 bases). Germline V gene lookup returns CDR1 MNHEY and CDR2 SVGAGI. Trimming removed 3 bases at V and 0 bases at J, with 9 bases between. The CDR3 contains 14 residues. The CDR3 DNA reads as TGTGCCAGCAGTTATGACAGAAACTCCTACGAGCAGTACTTC. This codes for CASSYDRNSYEQYF.

The V gene is TRBV29-1, the J gene TRBJ2-5, with 9 nucleotides matching TRBD2. This CDR3 is 12 amino acids long. Germline CDR1 is SQVTM and CDR2 is ANQGSEA. V lost 6 bases to trimming and J lost 5 bases; unmatched junction nucleotides: 4. The CDR3 region has the DNA TGCAGCGTCTCTAGCGGGGCGGAGACCCAGTACTTC. Translating it yields CSVSSGAETQYF.